This T cell receptor (beta chain) was captured by sequencing in a study of blood T cell repertoires in COVID-19. Trimming cost V 1 base and J 4 bases; bases outside gene matches: 3. The length of the CDR3 is 15 residues. CDR1 and CDR2 (germline): SEHNR, FQNEAQ (reference sequence). The assay was immunoSEQ multiplex PCR, and TCRdb's table has in-frame clones only and misses some. Of under 200,000 clones in the sample, more than 70% were seen once. This sequence originates from a man aged 35 to 55 with active or convalescent COVID-19. What was sequenced was peripheral blood. The chain has TRBV7-9 and TRBJ2-3, with 9 bases that match TRBD1. As DNA, the CDR3 is TGTGCCAGCAGCTTAGAGGGACAGGGCGCAGATACGCAGTATTTT. This translates into CASSLEGQGADTQYF. Full variable domain (remainder filled in from reference TRBV7-9 and TRBJ2-3): DTGVSQNPRHKITKRGQNVTFRCDPISEHNRLYWYRQTLGQGPEFLTYFQNEAQLEKSRLLSDRFSAERPKGSFSTLEIQRTEQGDSAMYLCASSLEGQGADTQYFGPGTRLTVL.